The clone carrying this T cell receptor (beta chain) has ten or more counts. Its target is unknown. The source material, RNA transcripts, was used to amplify TCR beta CDR3 regions. First-round RT-PCR of the TCR CDR3 relied on the HTBI primer set. TCRdb used MiXCR to reprocess the multiplex PCR reads, holding one entry per CDR3 protein. Among around 480,000 distinct CDR3 sequences, about an eighth were seen once, and the ten largest hold 15% to 20%. The sample belongs to a study of T cells in Graves' hyperthyroidism and ophthalmopathy. Study results and limitations: Ophthalmopathy stood apart from stable hyperthyroidism in a 13 V-J model. Most thyroid clonotypes with frequency above 0.001 were detected in blood.

The CDR3 is 14 amino acids. CDR1 is SNHLY and CDR2 is FYNNEI in the germline V gene. V lost 9 bases to trimming and J lost 3 bases, with 16 bases between them. Sequenced input: blood. The receptor comes from a woman younger than 35 with Graves' hyperthyroidism. The J gene is TRBJ2-3, the V gene TRBV2, with D perhaps assigned TRBD1 or TRBD2 (6 bases each). CDR3 protein: CARGGPTWTDTQYF. For the CDR3, the DNA is TGTGCCAGAGGGGGGCCCACCTGGACAGATACGCAGTATTTT.